The clone carrying this TCR beta chain was counted at least ten times. The antigen remains unidentified. One entry per CDR3 protein, called by TCRdb with MiXCR from the 5' RACE reads. Of about 320,000 distinct CDR3 sequences in the sample, roughly 11% were seen once. These data originate in a study of CD8 T cells in ankylosing spondylitis. Notes on the study in general: A motif of eight or nine highly homologous TCR beta variants was seen as apparently characteristic of ankylosing spondylitis blood. Reportedly, matched ankylosing spondylitis synovial fluid was significantly enriched for disease-linked clones. Relatively rare in peripheral blood, disease-linked clones were also CD8+.

The CDR3 is 15 residues long. The V gene end was trimmed by 4 bases and the J gene end by 4 bases; junction bases not matched to a gene: 9. Germline CDR1 and CDR2: LGHNA and YNFKEQ. The chain joins TRBV4-2 to TRBJ1-2; 7 positions match TRBD1. The origin of this receptor is a female donor with ankylosing spondylitis or in good health (not recorded which). The specimen sequenced was blood, either unsorted or a sorted T cell fraction (not recorded which). The CDR3 nucleotides are TGTGCCAGCAGCCGAGAAATAGGGACAGCCTATGGCTACACCTTC. Its protein product is CASSREIGTAYGYTF.